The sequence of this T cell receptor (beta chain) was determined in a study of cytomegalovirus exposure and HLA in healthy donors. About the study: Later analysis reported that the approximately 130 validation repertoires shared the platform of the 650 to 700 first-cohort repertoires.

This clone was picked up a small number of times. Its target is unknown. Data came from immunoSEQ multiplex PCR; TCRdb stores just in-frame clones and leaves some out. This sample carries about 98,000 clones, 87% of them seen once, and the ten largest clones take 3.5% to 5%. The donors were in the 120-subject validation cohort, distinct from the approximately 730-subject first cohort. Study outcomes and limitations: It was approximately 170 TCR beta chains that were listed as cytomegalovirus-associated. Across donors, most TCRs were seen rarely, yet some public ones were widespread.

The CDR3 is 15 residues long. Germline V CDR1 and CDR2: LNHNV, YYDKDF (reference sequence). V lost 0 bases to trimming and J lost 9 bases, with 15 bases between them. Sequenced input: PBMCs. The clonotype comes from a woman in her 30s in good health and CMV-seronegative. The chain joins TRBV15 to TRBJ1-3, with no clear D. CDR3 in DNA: TGTGCCACCAGCAGAGATTTTGCAACCGAGTCCACCATATATTTT. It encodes CATSRDFATESTIYF. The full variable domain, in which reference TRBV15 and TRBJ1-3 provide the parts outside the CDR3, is DAMVIQNPRYQVTQFGKPVTLSCSQTLNHNVMYWYQQKSSQAPKLLFHYYDKDFNNEADTPDNFQSRRPNTSFCFLDIRSPGLGDTAMYLCATSRDFATESTIYFGEGSWLTVV.